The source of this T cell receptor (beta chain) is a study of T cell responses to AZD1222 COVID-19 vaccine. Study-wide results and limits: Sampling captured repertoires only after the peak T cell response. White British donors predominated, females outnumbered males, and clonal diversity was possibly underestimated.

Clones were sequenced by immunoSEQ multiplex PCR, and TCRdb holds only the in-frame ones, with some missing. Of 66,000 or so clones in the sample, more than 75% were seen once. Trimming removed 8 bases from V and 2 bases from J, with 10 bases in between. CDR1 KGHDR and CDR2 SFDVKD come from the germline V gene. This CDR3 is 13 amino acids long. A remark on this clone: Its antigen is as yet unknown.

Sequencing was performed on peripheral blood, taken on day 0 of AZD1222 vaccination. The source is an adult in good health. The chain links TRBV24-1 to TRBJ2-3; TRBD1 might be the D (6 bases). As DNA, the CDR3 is TGTGCCACCAAGGACAGCCTCACAGATACGCAGTATTTT. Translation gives CATKDSLTDTQYF.